This T cell receptor (beta chain) emerged from a study of T-cell memory formation after mild COVID-19. Whole-study findings and limits: From day 15 to 85, contracting clones were balanced between CD4 and CD8, whereas later expanders leaned toward CD4+. In pre-infection memory, a portion of responding clones appeared, which suggested that cross-reactive memory joined. Still unconfirmed is whether the second-wave clones peaking on day 37 recognized SARS-CoV-2.

This CDR3 has 14 amino acids. Trimming cost V 0 bases and J 4 bases, with 9 bases left between them. Germline V lookup: CDR1 LGHNA, CDR2 YNFKEQ. Comment on this clonotype: Its antigen is unknown.

TCRdb called the 5' RACE reads again in MiXCR, with one record for every CDR3 protein. The data contain roughly 80,000 distinct CDR3 sequences, approximately 13% of them singletons. The clonotype originates from an adult woman who had mild COVID-19 (a few samples of this study predate the infection). Cell type and time point are not known. The material sequenced was PBMCs or a T cell subset sorted from them (not recorded which). The chain carries TRBV4-2 and TRBJ2-5; unclear D gene. The CDR3 nucleotides are TGTGCCAGCAGCCAAGAATCCAGGACAGAGACCCAGTACTTC. This sequence encodes CASSQESRTETQYF.